This TCR beta chain is from a study of T cells in Graves' hyperthyroidism and ophthalmopathy. This clonotype appeared a few times. The target antigen is unknown. Deletions cut 3 bases from V and 5 bases from J, with 16 bases between. Germline-derived CDR1 and CDR2 are MDHEN and SYDVKM. CDR3 length: 16 amino acids. Exclusions: uncontrolled infection, other autoimmune disease, pregnancy, lactation. The diagnostic basis comprised clinical symptoms, serum thyroxine and TRAb, thyroid ultrasound and orbital computed tomography. TCR beta CDR3 sequences were amplified from RNA transcripts. Carried out on the TCR CDR3, a first-round RT-PCR used the HTBI primer set. Using its own MiXCR run on the multiplex PCR reads, TCRdb lists one record per CDR3 protein. This sample has roughly 740,000 distinct CDR3 sequences, with 15% to 20% found just once. General study points: Most expanded thyroid clonotypes above 0.001 recurred in blood.

Sequencing input: blood. The V and J genes are TRBV28 and TRBJ1-4; maybe TRBD1 (5 bases). The sequence was collected from a man younger than 30 with Graves' hyperthyroidism. This chain's CDR3 is CASSLGGRMLNEKLFF. The CDR3 DNA reads as TGTGCCAGCAGTTTGGGGGGACGGATGCTAAATGAAAAACTGTTTTTT.